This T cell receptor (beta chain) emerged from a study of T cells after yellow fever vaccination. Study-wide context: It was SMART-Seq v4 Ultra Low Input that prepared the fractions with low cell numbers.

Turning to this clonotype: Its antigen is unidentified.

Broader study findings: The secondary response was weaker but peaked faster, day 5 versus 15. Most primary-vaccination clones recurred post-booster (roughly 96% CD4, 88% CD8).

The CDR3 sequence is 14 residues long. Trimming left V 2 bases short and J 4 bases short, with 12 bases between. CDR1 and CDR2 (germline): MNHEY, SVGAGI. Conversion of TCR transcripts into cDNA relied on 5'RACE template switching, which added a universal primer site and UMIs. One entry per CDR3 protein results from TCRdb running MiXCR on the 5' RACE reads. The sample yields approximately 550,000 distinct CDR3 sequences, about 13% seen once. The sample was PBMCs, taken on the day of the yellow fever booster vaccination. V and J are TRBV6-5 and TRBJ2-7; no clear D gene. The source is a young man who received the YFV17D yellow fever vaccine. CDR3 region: CASSYQNSRYEQYF. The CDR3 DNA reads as TGTGCCAGCAGTTACCAGAATAGCAGATACGAGCAGTACTTC.